Listed below are T cell receptor beta chains from one sample, sequenced in a study of T cells in Graves' hyperthyroidism and ophthalmopathy. A single record per CDR3 protein comes from TCRdb applying MiXCR to the multiplex PCR reads. Found here are a few hundred thousand distinct CDR3 sequences, about 43% of them singletons; the top ten hold about 7.8%. Sequencing was performed on peripheral blood or thyroid tissue (not recorded which). These TCRs come from a woman under 30 with Graves' hyperthyroidism. CDR3s include the opening cysteine and the closing phenylalanine or tryptophan. A D gene is named only where the DNA matches it firmly. Not every row has a clone size; where given, it reads once, few, many or a size class.

V: TRBV20-1; J: TRBJ2-5; D: -; size: few; DNA: TGCAGTGCTAGAGCAGGGGGGGAAGCGGGATTACAAGAGACCCAGTACTTC; CDR3: CSARAGGEAGLQETQYF
V: TRBV9; J: TRBJ2-7; D: -; size: many; DNA: TGTGCCAGCAGCGTAGCTGGCGGGATGGCCTACGAGCAGTACTTC; CDR3: CASSVAGGMAYEQYF
V: TRBV19; J: TRBJ1-1; D: TRBD1; size: -; DNA: TGTGCCAGTAGTATTCCGGGACAGGTATCATTTGGGAACACTGAAGCTTTCTTT; CDR3: CASSIPGQVSFGNTEAFF
V: TRBV20-1; J: TRBJ2-5; D: TRBD1; size: -; DNA: TGCAGTGCCCGACAGGGGGCAAGCACCCAGTACTTC; CDR3: CSARQGASTQYF
V: TRBV20-1; J: TRBJ2-5; D: TRBD2; size: many; DNA: TGCAGTGCTAGAGCTGGGCGGGAGGGCCGGGTGACCCAGTACTTC; CDR3: CSARAGREGRVTQYF
V: TRBV4-1; J: TRBJ1-6; D: -; size: many; DNA: TGCGCCAGCAGCCACCCCCTGGCAGCGCGAGGGGTGAATTCACCCCTCCACTTT; CDR3: CASSHPLAARGVNSPLHF
V: TRBV29-1; J: TRBJ2-7; D: TRBD1; size: -; DNA: TGCAGCGGACAGGGGAGCGAGCAGTACTTC; CDR3: CSGQGSEQYF
V: TRBV2; J: TRBJ2-2; D: TRBD2; size: many; DNA: TGTGCCAGCAGAGGACTAGCGGGTGCCGGGGAGCTGTTTTTT; CDR3: CASRGLAGAGELFF
V: TRBV25-1; J: TRBJ1-2; D: TRBD1; size: -; DNA: TGTGCCAGCTTGGACAGGGGGCTCAGCTATGGCTACACCTTC; CDR3: CASLDRGLSYGYTF
V: TRBV7-2; J: TRBJ2-2; D: TRBD2; size: -; DNA: TGTGCCAGCAGCCAAGATGGAGCGGGAGACACCGGGGAGCTGTTTTTT; CDR3: CASSQDGAGDTGELFF
V: TRBV2; J: TRBJ1-1; D: -; size: -; DNA: TGTGCCAGCAGTGAACCGGGTGGGACTGAAGCTTTCTTT; CDR3: CASSEPGGTEAFF
V: TRBV24-1; J: TRBJ2-2; D: TRBD1; size: many; DNA: TGTGCCACCAGCGACCCCTCATCAGGGGGCGGCACCGGGGAGCTGTTTTTT; CDR3: CATSDPSSGGGTGELFF
V: TRBV27; J: TRBJ2-7; D: TRBD1; size: few; DNA: TGTGCCAGCAGTTTGTACAGGGGATACGAGCAGTACTTC; CDR3: CASSLYRGYEQYF
V: TRBV19; J: TRBJ2-5; D: -; size: -; DNA: TGTGCCAGCCGCCCCCCGGTGCCCAATCAGCCCCAGTACTTC; CDR3: CASRPPVPNQPQYF
V: TRBV9; J: TRBJ2-2; D: -; size: many; DNA: TGTGCCAGCAGCGTAGAAGCGAACACCGGGGAGCTGTTTTTT; CDR3: CASSVEANTGELFF
V: TRBV19; J: TRBJ2-7; D: TRBD2; size: many; DNA: TGTGCCAGTAGTATCTCAGCTAGCGGGAGGTACGAGCAGTACTTC; CDR3: CASSISASGRYEQYF
V: TRBV20-1; J: TRBJ2-7; D: TRBD2; size: many; DNA: TGCAGTGCTAGAGAGCTAGCGGCATACGAGCAGTACTTC; CDR3: CSARELAAYEQYF
V: TRBV2; J: TRBJ2-1; D: -; size: -; DNA: TGTGCCAGCAGTGAACGGGAGTCTGGCCATGAGCAGTTCTTC; CDR3: CASSERESGHEQFF
V: TRBV6-5; J: TRBJ2-5; D: TRBD2; size: -; DNA: TGTGCCAGCAGTCCTCGATCGGGACTAGCGGGAGGGCCAGAGACCCAGTACTTC; CDR3: CASSPRSGLAGGPETQYF
V: TRBV19; J: TRBJ2-1; D: TRBD1; size: once; DNA: TGTGCCAGTACCCCGGGACAGTTTAGTGGCAATGAGCAGTTCTTC; CDR3: CASTPGQFSGNEQFF
V: TRBV27; J: TRBJ1-2; D: -; size: many; DNA: TGTGCCAGCAGTGACGGTGGGGTTCTTCGGTATGGCTACACCTTC; CDR3: CASSDGGVLRYGYTF
V: TRBV7-2; J: TRBJ2-5; D: TRBD2; size: -; DNA: TGTGCCAGCAGCAGACGTCTAGCGGGAGGGCCGAGGACCCAGTACTTC; CDR3: CASSRRLAGGPRTQYF
V: TRBV15; J: TRBJ2-7; D: TRBD1; size: once; DNA: TGTGCCACCAGCAGTGCATCGGGACAGGGGGCTTACGAGCAGTACTTC; CDR3: CATSSASGQGAYEQYF
V: TRBV10-2; J: TRBJ2-7; D: TRBD1; size: -; DNA: TGCGCCAGCAGGGACAGGGGTTCCTACAATGAGCAGTACTTC; CDR3: CASRDRGSYNEQYF
V: TRBV20-1; J: TRBJ1-2; D: -; size: many; DNA: TGCAGTGCTAGAACGGTCTATGGCTACACCTTC; CDR3: CSARTVYGYTF
V: TRBV7-2; J: TRBJ2-5; D: -; size: many; DNA: TGTGCCAGCAGCTTAGAGGCCCGGAACGGCCAGTACTTC; CDR3: CASSLEARNGQYF
V: TRBV7-9; J: TRBJ2-7; D: TRBD1; size: few; DNA: TGTGCCAGCAGCCCCCTCGGCCCGGGACAGGGGGCGTACGAGCAGTACTTC; CDR3: CASSPLGPGQGAYEQYF
V: TRBV6-2/TRBV6-3; J: TRBJ1-5; D: -; size: -; DNA: TGTGCCAGCAGTTACTCGAGAGCCCGGCAGATAAGCAATCAGCCCCAGCATTTT; CDR3: CASSYSRARQISNQPQHF
V: TRBV20-1; J: TRBJ1-5; D: TRBD1; size: -; DNA: TGCAGTGCCATCAGTGGACAGGGGGCGCCAGGGCAGCCCCAGCATTTT; CDR3: CSAISGQGAPGQPQHF
V: TRBV12-3/TRBV12-4; J: TRBJ2-7; D: TRBD2; size: -; DNA: TGTGCCAGCAGTTCCGGGACTAGCGGGTTGGATGAGCAGTACTTC; CDR3: CASSSGTSGLDEQYF
V: TRBV5-1; J: TRBJ1-2; D: -; size: many; DNA: TGCGCCAGCAGCCCGTCGGGCCAGCTCGGCTATGGCTACACCTTC; CDR3: CASSPSGQLGYGYTF
V: TRBV15; J: TRBJ2-7; D: -; size: -; DNA: TGTGCCACCAGCAGCCCCGGGGCGGGGTCGGACTCCTACGAGCAGTACTTC; CDR3: CATSSPGAGSDSYEQYF
V: TRBV29-1; J: TRBJ1-5; D: -; size: -; DNA: TGCAGCGTTGTAGCGGGAGGGCAGCCCCAGCATTTT; CDR3: CSVVAGGQPQHF
V: TRBV24-1; J: TRBJ2-2; D: -; size: many; DNA: TGTGCCACCAGTGATTTTGCAGGGTCCTCCGGGGAGCTGTTTTTT; CDR3: CATSDFAGSSGELFF
V: TRBV29-1; J: TRBJ1-5; D: -; size: -; DNA: TGCAGCTCCACCGGAGGGCGGACGGATGATCAGCCCCAGCATTTT; CDR3: CSSTGGRTDDQPQHF
V: TRBV2; J: TRBJ1-5; D: TRBD1; size: few; DNA: TGTGCCAGCAGACGGGGGGGACAGGGGTGGGGCAATCAGCCCCAGCATTTT; CDR3: CASRRGGQGWGNQPQHF
V: TRBV7-2; J: TRBJ1-4; D: -; size: many; DNA: TGTGCCAGCAGCTCCTACGCCAGGGACTCGTCGGAAAAACTGTTTTTT; CDR3: CASSSYARDSSEKLFF
V: TRBV18; J: TRBJ2-5; D: -; size: -; DNA: TGTGCCAGTCATATTGGCGGGCCCCAAGAGACCCAGTACTTC; CDR3: CASHIGGPQETQYF
V: TRBV10-3; J: TRBJ1-1; D: -; size: -; DNA: TGTGCCATCAGCCGATGTGGGGGGCTGGGAAACACTGAAGCTTTCTTT; CDR3: CAISRCGGLGNTEAFF
V: TRBV12-5; J: TRBJ1-2; D: TRBD1; size: many; DNA: TGTGCTAGTGGTTTGGCACTGGGACAGGGACGATTGGACTATGGCTACACCTTC; CDR3: CASGLALGQGRLDYGYTF
V: TRBV3-1; J: TRBJ1-1; D: -; size: few; DNA: TGTGCCAGCAGCCAAGAGGGGAGGACTGAAGCTTTCTTT; CDR3: CASSQEGRTEAFF